This T cell receptor beta chain originates from a study of blood T cell repertoires in COVID-19. Between the trimmed V and J ends, which lost 0 bases and 5 bases, there was a span of 9 bases. Germline CDR1 reads SGHRS; CDR2 reads YFSETQ. There are 15 residues in the CDR3. Original methodology: Amplification from reference gene primers served as the basis for estimated nucleated cell counts. The data were produced by immunoSEQ multiplex PCR, yet TCRdb's version contains in-frame clones alone and is incomplete. The V and J calls and the clone size are those of that table, but D and trimming were determined from the DNA. In the table there are fewer than 95,000 clones, 80% to 90% of which are singletons.

The sequencing sample was made of peripheral blood. The sequence derives from a man aged 45-60 years with active or convalescent COVID-19. The chain carries TRBV5-1 and TRBJ1-6, with D unclear. CDR3 sequence: CASSLAGGNNSPLHF. In DNA, the CDR3 is TGCGCCAGCAGCTTGGCAGGAGGGAATAATTCACCCCTCCACTTT.